This T cell receptor (beta chain) was retrieved from a study of OX40 agonist ivuxolimab in advanced cancers. Study-wide context: A history of anti-PD-1, anti-PD-L1 or anti-CTLA-4 therapy was acceptable, and over 35% had some.

CDR3 length: 19 amino acids. V trimming: 2 bases; J trimming: 0 bases; junction bases outside the gene matches: 11. Germline V CDR1 and CDR2: SGDLS, YYNGEE. No patient had autoimmune disease or received systemic immunosuppression. The protocol was immunoSEQ multiplex PCR, while the TCRdb copy is restricted to in-frame clones and leaves out a portion. Among under 20,000 clones listed, about four fifths were seen once. The receptor's source is an adult with an advanced solid tumor such as melanoma, head and neck, liver or kidney cancer. The input for sequencing was CD4+ or CD8+ T cells sorted from blood, taken in a trial of the OX40 agonist ivuxolimab. V usage is TRBV9 and J usage is TRBJ2-6, with 7 nucleotides matching TRBD1. This chain's CDR3 is CASSVLDRISTSGANVLTF. In DNA form, the CDR3 reads TGTGCCAGCAGCGTTTTGGACAGGATTTCTACCTCTGGGGCCAACGTCCTGACTTTC.